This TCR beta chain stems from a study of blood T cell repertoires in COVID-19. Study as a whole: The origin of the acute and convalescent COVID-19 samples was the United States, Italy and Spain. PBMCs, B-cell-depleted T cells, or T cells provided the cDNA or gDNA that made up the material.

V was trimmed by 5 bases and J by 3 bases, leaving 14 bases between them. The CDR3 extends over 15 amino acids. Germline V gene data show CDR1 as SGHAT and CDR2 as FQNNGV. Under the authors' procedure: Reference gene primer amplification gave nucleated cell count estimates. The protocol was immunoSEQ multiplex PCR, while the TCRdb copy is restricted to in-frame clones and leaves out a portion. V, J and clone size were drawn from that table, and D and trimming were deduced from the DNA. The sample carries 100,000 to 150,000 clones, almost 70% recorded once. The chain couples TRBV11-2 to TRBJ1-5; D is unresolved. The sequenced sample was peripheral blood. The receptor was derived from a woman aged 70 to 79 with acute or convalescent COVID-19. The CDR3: CASSRGDVPNQPQHF. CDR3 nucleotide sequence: TGTGCCAGCAGCCGGGGAGACGTCCCCAATCAGCCCCAGCATTTT.